Listed below are T cell receptor beta chains from one sample, sequenced in a study of blood T cell repertoires in COVID-19. TCRdb's table, derived via immunoSEQ multiplex PCR, lists solely in-frame clones and lacks some. The sample consists of approximately 430,000 clones, around 86% of them appearing once. Sequencing was performed on peripheral blood. All receptors derive from a woman aged 25 to 39 with active or convalescent COVID-19. The CDR3 runs from the conserved cysteine through the conserved F or W. Fields, in order: J gene, D gene, clone size, V gene, CDR3 protein, CDR3 DNA. A D gene is named only where the DNA matches it firmly. Rows give clone size only sometimes, using once, few, many, or a class for an expanded clone.

>TRBJ1-1|-|-|TRBV11-3
CASSTGGGNTEAFF
TGTGCCAGCAGCACCGGGGGAGGCAACACTGAAGCTTTCTTT
>TRBJ1-2|TRBD1|-|TRBV5-4
CASSLGAGTGVVSYTF
TGTGCCAGCAGCCTCGGGGCCGGGACAGGGGTGGTTAGCTACACCTTC
>TRBJ2-1|TRBD2|-|TRBV4-1
CASSQDDRGGILREQFF
TGCGCCAGCAGCCAAGATGATCGGGGGGGGATATTGCGGGAGCAGTTCTTC
>TRBJ1-2|TRBD1|-|TRBV5-6
CASTSDRAELYGYTF
TGTGCCAGCACCAGTGACAGGGCAGAGCTCTATGGCTACACCTTC
>TRBJ1-1|-|-|TRBV5-6
CASNLQGNTEAFF
TGTGCCAGCAATCTACAGGGGAACACTGAAGCTTTCTTT
>TRBJ1-2|-|few|TRBV6-5
CASRQINYGYTF
TGTGCCAGCAGACAGATTAACTATGGCTACACCTTC
>TRBJ1-2|TRBD1|-|TRBV18
CASSPTGGAEGYTF
TGTGCCAGCTCACCGACAGGGGGCGCGGAGGGCTACACCTTC
>TRBJ2-5|-|once|TRBV2
CASSDWVRSGETQYF
TGTGCCAGCAGTGATTGGGTCAGGTCAGGGGAGACCCAGTACTTC
>TRBJ2-7|-|-|TRBV7-9
CASSLGRGQLREQYF
TGTGCCAGCAGCTTAGGGAGGGGACAGCTGAGAGAGCAGTACTTC
>TRBJ1-2|-|-|TRBV18
CASSTGGEVGYGYTF
TGTGCCAGCTCAACCGGCGGGGAGGTAGGCTATGGCTACACCTTC
>TRBJ2-7|-|-|TRBV5-1
CASSLAQGLVGYEQYF
TGCGCCAGCAGCTTGGCCCAGGGTTTGGTAGGCTACGAGCAGTACTTC
>TRBJ1-3|-|-|TRBV6-1
CASSDEYVGNTIYF
TGTGCCAGCAGTGACGAGTATGTCGGAAACACCATATATTTT
>TRBJ1-3|-|once|TRBV6-1
CASSEALYLENTIYF
TGTGCCAGCAGTGAAGCCTTGTATTTAGAAAACACCATATATTTT
>TRBJ2-5|TRBD1|-|TRBV3-1/TRBV3-2
CASTLRDRLEETQYF
TGTGCCAGCACGCTCCGGGACAGGCTAGAAGAGACCCAGTACTTC
>TRBJ2-3|-|once|TRBV24-1
CATSDDTDPTDTQYF
TGTGCCACCAGTGATGATACAGACCCCACAGATACGCAGTATTTT
>TRBJ1-2|TRBD1|-|TRBV2
CASSLDRADTF
TGTGCCAGCAGCCTAGACAGGGCGGACACCTTC
>TRBJ1-5|TRBD1|-|TRBV3-1/TRBV3-2
CASSLGQGEVQPQHF
TGTGCCAGCAGCCTCGGACAGGGCGAGGTCCAGCCCCAGCATTTT
>TRBJ1-1|TRBD1|-|TRBV5-1
CASSMGQKNTEAFF
TGCGCCAGCAGCATGGGACAGAAGAACACTGAAGCTTTCTTT
>TRBJ2-5|TRBD2|-|TRBV18
CASSPLALAGGGETQYF
TGTGCCAGCTCACCACTTGCTCTAGCGGGCGGGGGAGAGACCCAGTACTTC
>TRBJ2-7|-|-|TRBV2
CASSEFWTVSYEQYF
TGTGCCAGCAGTGAATTTTGGACAGTCTCCTACGAGCAGTACTTC
>TRBJ2-5|-|-|TRBV15
CATSRQEETQYF
TGTGCCACCAGCAGACAGGAAGAGACCCAGTACTTC
>TRBJ2-1|-|-|TRBV3-1/TRBV3-2
CASRPRLGYNEQFF
TGTGCCAGCAGGCCTCGACTAGGCTACAATGAGCAGTTCTTC
>TRBJ1-5|TRBD1|-|TRBV3-1/TRBV3-2
CASSQEGGATQPQHF
TGTGCCAGCAGCCAAGAAGGGGGCGCCACTCAGCCCCAGCATTTT
>TRBJ2-1|-|-|TRBV12-3/TRBV12-4
CASSLERREQFF
TGTGCCAGCAGTTTAGAACGTAGAGAGCAGTTCTTC
>TRBJ1-6|TRBD1|once|TRBV3-1/TRBV3-2
CASSQDGRGRTGSPLHF
TGTGCCAGCAGCCAAGATGGCAGGGGGCGAACGGGTTCACCCCTCCACTTT
>TRBJ1-4|-|-|TRBV7-9
CASSILRGGARQKLFF
TGTGCCAGCAGCATTCTGAGGGGGGGCGCTAGACAAAAACTGTTTTTT
>TRBJ1-5|TRBD1|-|TRBV4-1
CASSQGSIGTGGNSNQPQHF
TGCGCCAGCAGCCAAGGCTCGATCGGGACAGGGGGGAATAGCAATCAGCCCCAGCATTTT
>TRBJ1-1|-|-|TRBV2
CASKLNTEAFF
TGTGCCAGCAAGCTCAACACTGAAGCTTTCTTT
>TRBJ2-5|TRBD2|-|TRBV5-5
CASSFEGLAGETQYF
TGTGCCAGCAGCTTCGAGGGGCTAGCGGGAGAGACCCAGTACTTC